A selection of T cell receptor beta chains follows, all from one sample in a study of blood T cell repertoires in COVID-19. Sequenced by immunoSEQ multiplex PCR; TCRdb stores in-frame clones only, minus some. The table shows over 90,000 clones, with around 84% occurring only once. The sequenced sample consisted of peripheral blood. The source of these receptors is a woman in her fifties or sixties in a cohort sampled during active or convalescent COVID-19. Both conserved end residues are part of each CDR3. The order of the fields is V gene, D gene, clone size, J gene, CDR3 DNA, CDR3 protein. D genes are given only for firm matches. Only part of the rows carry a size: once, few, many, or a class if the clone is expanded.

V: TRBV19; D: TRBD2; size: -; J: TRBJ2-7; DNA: TGTGCCAGTAAGGGGCGGGGGGCTAACTACGAGCAGTACTTC; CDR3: CASKGRGANYEQYF
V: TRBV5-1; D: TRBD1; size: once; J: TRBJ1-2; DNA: TGCGCCAGCAGCTTGAGCGGGACAGGGGGATCTAACTATGGCTACACCTTC; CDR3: CASSLSGTGGSNYGYTF
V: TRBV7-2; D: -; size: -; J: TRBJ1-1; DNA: TGTGCCAGCAGCCCCGGGGGGCGGAACACTGAAGCTTTCTTT; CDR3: CASSPGGRNTEAFF
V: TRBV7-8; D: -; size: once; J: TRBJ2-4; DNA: TGTGCCAGCAGTCGGACAGAGCTAGCCAAAAACATTCAGTACTTC; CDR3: CASSRTELAKNIQYF
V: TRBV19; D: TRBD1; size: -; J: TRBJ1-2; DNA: TGTGCCAGTAGTATCGGGCAGGGGGCCACCTTTGGCTACACCTTC; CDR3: CASSIGQGATFGYTF
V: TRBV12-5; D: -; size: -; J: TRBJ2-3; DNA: TGTGCTAGTGGCCGAACCGAGGATACGCAGTATTTT; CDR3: CASGRTEDTQYF
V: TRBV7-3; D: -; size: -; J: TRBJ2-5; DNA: TGTGCCAGCAGCCGGCAGGAGGGGGAGACCCAGTACTTC; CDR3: CASSRQEGETQYF
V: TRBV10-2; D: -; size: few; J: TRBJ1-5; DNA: TGCGCCAGCAGTGAGGCGCTCTATCAGCCCCAGCATTTT; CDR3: CASSEALYQPQHF
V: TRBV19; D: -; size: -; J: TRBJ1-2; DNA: TGTGCCAGTAGTACGCAGCGCGGGACCTATGGCTACACCTTC; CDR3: CASSTQRGTYGYTF
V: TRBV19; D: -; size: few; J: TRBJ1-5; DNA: TGTGCCAGTAGTATTGCGGGACCGAACTCCAATCAGCCCCAGCATTTT; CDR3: CASSIAGPNSNQPQHF
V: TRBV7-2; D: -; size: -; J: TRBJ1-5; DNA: TGTGCCAGCAGCACCCGGCCGGGGAATCAGCCCCAGCATTTT; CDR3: CASSTRPGNQPQHF
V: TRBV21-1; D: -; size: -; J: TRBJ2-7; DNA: TGTGCCAGCAGCAACCATAGCGGCGAACACGAGCAGTACTTC; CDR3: CASSNHSGEHEQYF
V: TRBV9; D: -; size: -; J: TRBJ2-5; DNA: TGTGCCAGCAGCGTAGCTGGCGGACTAGGGGGGGAGACCCAGTACTTC; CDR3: CASSVAGGLGGETQYF
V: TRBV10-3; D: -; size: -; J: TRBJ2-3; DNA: TGTGCCAAGATTGCGAGAAGGCAGTATTTT; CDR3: CAKIARRQYF
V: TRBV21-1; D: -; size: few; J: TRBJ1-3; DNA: TGTGCCAGCAGCCTGGTGGACAGGGGAGGCCTCGGGTACACCATATATTTT; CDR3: CASSLVDRGGLGYTIYF
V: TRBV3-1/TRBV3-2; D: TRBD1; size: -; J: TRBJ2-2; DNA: TGTGCCAGCAGCCAAGGCACAGGGGAAGTAGGGACCGGGGAGCTGTTTTTT; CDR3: CASSQGTGEVGTGELFF
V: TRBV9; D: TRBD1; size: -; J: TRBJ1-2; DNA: TGTGCCAGCAGCCAACTGGACAGGTCCTACTATGGCTACACCTTC; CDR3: CASSQLDRSYYGYTF
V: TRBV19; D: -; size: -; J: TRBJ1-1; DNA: TGTGCCAGTAGTAGGGCGGAGGGGCGCTGGGGTGAAGCTTTCTTT; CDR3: CASSRAEGRWGEAFF
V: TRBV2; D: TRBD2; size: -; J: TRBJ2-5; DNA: TGTGCCAGCAGTCGACTAGCGGGAGGGATAGAGACCCAGTACTTC; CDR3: CASSRLAGGIETQYF